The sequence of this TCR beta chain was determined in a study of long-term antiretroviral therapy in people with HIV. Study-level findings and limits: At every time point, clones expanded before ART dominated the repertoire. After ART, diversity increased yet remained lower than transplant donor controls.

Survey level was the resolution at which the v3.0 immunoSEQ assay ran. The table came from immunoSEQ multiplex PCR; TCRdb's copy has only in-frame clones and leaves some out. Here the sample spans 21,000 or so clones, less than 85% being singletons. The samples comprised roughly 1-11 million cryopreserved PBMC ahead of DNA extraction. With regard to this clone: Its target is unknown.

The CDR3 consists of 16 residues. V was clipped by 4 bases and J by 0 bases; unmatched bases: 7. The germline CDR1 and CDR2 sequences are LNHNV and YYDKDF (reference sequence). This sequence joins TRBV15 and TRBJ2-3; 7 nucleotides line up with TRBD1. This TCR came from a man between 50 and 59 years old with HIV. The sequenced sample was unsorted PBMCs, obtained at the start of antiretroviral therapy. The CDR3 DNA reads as TGTGCCACCAGCACCTATACAGGGGCTAGCACAGATACGCAGTATTTT. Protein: CATSTYTGASTDTQYF.